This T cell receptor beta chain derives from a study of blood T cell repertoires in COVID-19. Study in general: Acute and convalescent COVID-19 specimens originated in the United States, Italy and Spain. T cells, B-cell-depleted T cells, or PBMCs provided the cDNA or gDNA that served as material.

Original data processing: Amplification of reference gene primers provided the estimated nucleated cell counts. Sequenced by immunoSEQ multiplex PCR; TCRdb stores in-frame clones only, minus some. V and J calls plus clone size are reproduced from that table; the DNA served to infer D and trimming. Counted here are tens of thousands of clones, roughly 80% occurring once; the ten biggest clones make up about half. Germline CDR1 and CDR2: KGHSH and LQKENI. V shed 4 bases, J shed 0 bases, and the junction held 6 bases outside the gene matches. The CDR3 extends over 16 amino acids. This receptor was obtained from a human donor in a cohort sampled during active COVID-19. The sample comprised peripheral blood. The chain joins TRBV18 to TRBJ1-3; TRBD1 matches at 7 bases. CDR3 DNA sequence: TGTGCCAGCTCACGCGGCAGGGGGGACTCTGGAAACACCATATATTTT. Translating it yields CASSRGRGDSGNTIYF. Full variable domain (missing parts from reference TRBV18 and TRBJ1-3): NAGVMQNPRHLVRRRGQEARLRCSPMKGHSHVYWYRQLPEEGLKFMVYLQKENIIDESGMPKERFSAEFPKEGPSILRIQQVVRGDSAAYFCASSRGRGDSGNTIYFGEGSWLTVV.